The present entry profiles one T cell receptor beta chain with its context. This clonotype turned up a few times. Its antigen specificity is not known. No base-level quality is on record; no much larger clone is a single base apart. The germline V gene (reference sequence) sets CDR1 to LGHDT and CDR2 to YNNKEL. V and J are truncated by 5 bases and 6 bases respectively, leaving an intervening sequence of 16 bases. From the cysteine up to the phenylalanine, the CDR3 has a length of 14 residues. Only the CDR3 part of the read is kept: 42 bases, read in frame from the first base. Libraries were constructed by PCR. Sequencing was performed on an Illumina HiSeq 2500. To normalize quantification of the TCRbeta repertoire, the TCR libraries were built with molecular barcoding that relied on unique molecular identifiers. Through fastp at Q25 and MiXCR, TCRdb rebuilt clones from the public reads, retaining in-frame beta chains. Identical CDR3 protein sequences are pooled into one entry, listed with their most common genes and DNA. The sample profile shows around 480,000 distinct CDR3 sequences; about 33% of them were found once. The ten largest clones take up 2% to 3% of the sample.

The data stem from a study of T-cell reconstitution after alpha-beta-depleted transplantation in children (dated by TCRdb to the mid-2010s). For context, the study as a whole: Using TCR repertoire profiling, the study quantitatively followed how T-cell immune reconstitution unfolded in children after TCRalphabeta/CD19-depleted allogeneic hematopoietic cell transplantation.

The chain links TRBV3-1 with TRBJ1-1; the D gene is not confidently resolved. This receptor was obtained from a human donor who donated a stem cell graft to a child with aplastic anemia. The source was PBMCs from the stem cell graft donor, collected from the stem cell graft. The CDR3 protein sequence reads: CASSYDIERAEAFF. Here is the DNA: TGTGCCAGCAGCTATGACATCGAGAGGGCTGAAGCTTTCTTT. Outside the CDR3, residues come from the reference TRBV3-1 and TRBJ1-1 proteins, so the full variable domain is: DTAVSQTPKYLVTQMGNDKSIKCEQNLGHDTMYWYKQDSKKFLKIMFSYNNKELIINETVPNRFSPKSPDKAHLNLHINSLELGDSAVYFCASSYDIERAEAFFGQGTRLTVV.